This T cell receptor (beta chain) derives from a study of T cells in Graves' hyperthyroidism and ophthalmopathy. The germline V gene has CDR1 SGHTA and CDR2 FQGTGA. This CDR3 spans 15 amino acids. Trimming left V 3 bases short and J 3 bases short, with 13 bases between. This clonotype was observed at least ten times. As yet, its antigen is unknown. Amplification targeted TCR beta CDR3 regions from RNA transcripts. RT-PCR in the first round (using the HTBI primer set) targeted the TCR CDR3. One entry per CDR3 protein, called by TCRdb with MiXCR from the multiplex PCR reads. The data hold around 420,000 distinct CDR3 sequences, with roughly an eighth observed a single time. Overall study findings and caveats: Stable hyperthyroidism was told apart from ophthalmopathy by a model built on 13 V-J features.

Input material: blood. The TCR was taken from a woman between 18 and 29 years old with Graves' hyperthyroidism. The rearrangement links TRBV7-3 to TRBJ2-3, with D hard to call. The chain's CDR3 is CASSFLGSWTDTQYF. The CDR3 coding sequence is TGTGCCAGCAGCTTTTTGGGGTCGTGGACAGATACGCAGTATTTT.